This TCR beta chain was recorded in a study of beta chain features in type 1 diabetes. About the research overall: Patients did not differ from healthy donors in age, gender or cell yield. Study-wide points: In every one of the four CD4+ subsets, TCRB CDR3s were moderately but significantly shorter in Type 1 diabetes patients. The analysis here could not establish whether HLA type shapes TCRB rearrangement.

As for this clone: What it recognizes is unknown.

The ends were cut back, 0 bases at V and 4 bases at J, with 12 bases in the middle. CDR1 and CDR2 (germline): MNHEY, SVGAGI. The CDR3 is 15 amino acids. The entirety of the isolated RNA underwent reverse transcription, so expressed TCRB transcripts were sequenced. The table came from immunoSEQ multiplex PCR; TCRdb's copy has only in-frame clones and leaves some out. There are roughly 340,000 clones in the sample; roughly 13% occur only once, and 0.013% to 0.015% lies in the top ten. Sorting gave populations that all exceeded 95% purity. This TCR came from a woman under 30 with type 1 diabetes. The sample taken for sequencing was naive CD4+ T cells from blood. The genes are TRBV6-5 and TRBJ2-5; the D gene is possibly TRBD2 (5 bases). DNA for the CDR3: TGTGCCAGCAGTTACTCGATGGGAGTCGGAGAGACCCAGTACTTC. Translated, it gives CASSYSMGVGETQYF.